These 16 T cell receptor beta chains originate from one sample sequenced in a study of T cells in Graves' hyperthyroidism and ophthalmopathy. Amplification targeted TCR beta CDR3 regions from RNA transcripts. HTBI primers drove first-round RT-PCR of the TCR CDR3. TCRdb fed the multiplex PCR reads into MiXCR, producing one record per CDR3 protein. The sample has 150,000 to 200,000 distinct CDR3 sequences; 9.4% are singletons. Sample: blood. The receptors here all came from a woman aged 18-35 years with Graves' hyperthyroidism that later progressed to Graves' ophthalmopathy.

This clonotype was recorded a few times. This may come from a read error, since a much larger clone is one base off. The chain has TRBV9 and TRBJ2-3, with D possibly TRBD1 on 5 matching bases. In germline, CDR1 is SGDLS, CDR2 YYNGEE. V lost 3 bases and J lost 6, with 5 bases in between. This CDR3 contains 11 residues. CDR3 sequence (DNA): TGTGCCAGCAGCGAGGGGGATACGCAGTATTTT. Amino acid sequence: CASSEGDTQYF.

This clonotype was counted at least ten times. The gene calls are TRBV28 and TRBJ1-6; tentative D call: TRBD1 (5 bases). V lost 6 bases to trimming and J lost 9 bases, with 18 bases between them. This CDR3 comprises 15 residues. Germline V gives CDR1 MDHEN, CDR2 SYDVKM. The CDR3 loop is CASRIQVSGGSPLHF. The CDR3 region has the DNA TGTGCCAGCAGAATCCAGGTATCTGGGGGTTCACCCCTCCACTTT.

This clonotype turned up a few times. A much more abundant neighbour one base away suggests this may be a read error. It is likely a read error, because the conserved phenylalanine at the end of the CDR3 is missing. The genes are TRBV6-1 and TRBJ1-1; D remains ambiguous. The CDR3 is made up of 13 amino acids. V shed 4 bases and J shed 0 bases, with 6 bases lying between them. CDR1 MNHNS and CDR2 SASEGT come from the germline V gene. The DNA for the CDR3 is TGTGCCAGCAGTGGAGCCTTGAACACTGAAGCTTTCCTT. It yields the protein CASSGALNTEAFL.

This clonotype was found many times. The rearrangement uses TRBV11-2 and TRBJ2-7; 10 positions match TRBD2. With V trimmed by 9 bases and J by 4 bases, 12 bases remained unmatched. Germline-derived CDR1 and CDR2 are SGHAT and FQNNGV. The CDR3 consists of 15 residues. The CDR3 loop reads CASSAASGGSYEQYF. CDR3 in DNA: TGTGCCAGTTCCGCGGCTAGCGGGGGATCTTACGAGCAGTACTTC. The variable domain in full, with the rest retrieved from reference TRBV11-2 and TRBJ2-7, is EAGVAQSPRYKIIEKRQSVAFWCNPISGHATLYWYQQILGQGPKLLIQFQNNGVVDDSQLPKDRFSAERLKGVDSTLKIQPAKLEDSAVYLCASSAASGGSYEQYFGPGTRLTVT.

This clonotype appeared many times. This rearrangement joins TRBV20-1 to TRBJ2-3; TRBD1 aligns across 8 bases. Unmatched junction bases numbered 7, after V lost 2 bases and J lost 6 bases. This CDR3 is built from 14 residues. Germline V CDR1 and CDR2: DFQATT, SNEGSKA (reference sequence). In nucleotides, the CDR3 is TGCAGTGCTAGATTCGGGCAGGGGGCCGATACGCAGTATTTT. Its translation: CSARFGQGADTQYF.

This clonotype was recorded at least ten times. This sequence joins TRBV20-1 and TRBJ2-5, with 8 bases fitting TRBD2. J gave up 5 bases and V 6 bases, and 11 bases lay outside the gene matches. The germline CDR1 and CDR2 sequences are DFQATT and SNEGSKA (reference sequence). This CDR3 is 14 amino acids long. The CDR3 loop is CSARRGLEAETQYF. DNA for the CDR3: TGCAGTGCCCGGCGGGGACTAGAGGCGGAGACCCAGTACTTC.

The sample holds many counts of this clonotype. The V call is TRBV2, the J call TRBJ2-5; 11 positions agree with TRBD2. Germline-derived CDR1 and CDR2 are SNHLY and FYNNEI. This CDR3 contains 16 residues. V shed 0 bases and J 2 bases; nucleotides not matched to a gene: 2. DNA for the CDR3: TGTGCCAGCAGTGAAGCGCGACTAGCGGGACAAGAGACCCAGTACTTC. The encoded protein is CASSEARLAGQETQYF.

Of note for this clonotype: One end of the junction fails to match germline, which may point to a read error. The CDR3 sequence: CASEVGVYEQCF. CDR3 in DNA: TGTGCCAGCGAGGTCGGGGTCTACGAGCAGTGCTTC. This rearrangement joins TRBV6-1 to TRBJ2-7, with D perhaps matching TRBD2 (5 bases). From germline, CDR1 is MNHNS and CDR2 SASEGT. This CDR3 comprises 12 residues.

This clonotype has a count of ten or more. This chain links TRBV2 with TRBJ2-2; no clear D gene. The CDR3 spans 15 residues. The V end lost 2 bases, the J end lost 0 bases, and 7 bases lay between the germline ends. Germline V gene lookup returns CDR1 SNHLY and CDR2 FYNNEI. The CDR3 nucleotides are TGTGCCAGCAGTGAAAACGCCGCGAACACCGGGGAGCTGTTTTTT. Protein sequence: CASSENAANTGELFF.

This clonotype was seen only a few times. V gene TRBV7-9 combines with J gene TRBJ1-3; 7 bases are a match to TRBD1. The CDR3 is 16 amino acids. The V gene end was trimmed by 4 bases and the J gene end by 0 bases; junction bases not matched to a gene: 6. Germline V gives CDR1 SEHNR, CDR2 FQNEAQ (reference sequence). CDR3 nucleotide sequence: TGTGCCAGCAGCTCCAGGGGGGCCAGCTCTGGAAACACCATATATTTT. It codes for CASSSRGASSGNTIYF.

J is TRBJ2-1 and V is TRBV18; TRBD2 matches at 8 bases. The CDR3 extends over 17 amino acids. Germline V gene data show CDR1 as KGHSH and CDR2 as LQKENI. The ends lost 2 bases at V and 4 bases at J; junction bases unmatched: 10. Written as DNA, the CDR3 is TGTGCCAGCTCACCAACCACGGGAGGGCCCTCTTACAATGAGCAGTTCTTC. It translates to CASSPTTGGPSYNEQFF.

This clonotype has ten or more counts. The CDR3: CASSLRQGDTGELFF. The CDR3 nucleotides are TGCGCCAGCAGCTTGAGGCAGGGGGACACCGGGGAGCTGTTTTTT. The chain is built from TRBV5-1 and TRBJ2-2, with 7 bases aligning to TRBD1. CDR1 and CDR2 (germline): SGHRS, YFSETQ. This CDR3 is built from 15 residues. The V and J ends lost 1 base and 3 bases, in that order; junction bases with no gene match: 3.

Ten or more counts support this clonotype. V usage is TRBV10-3 and J usage is TRBJ2-2, with D possibly being TRBD1 or TRBD2 (5 bases each). Trimming stripped 0 bases from V and 2 bases from J, with 10 bases between. This CDR3 has 16 residues. CDR1 and CDR2 from the germline V gene are ENHRY and SYGVKD. CDR3 residues: CAISESAGTNTGELFF. The CDR3 DNA sequence: TGTGCCATCAGTGAGTCGGCAGGGACCAACACCGGGGAGCTGTTTTTT.

This clonotype was picked up many times. V and J are TRBV27 and TRBJ2-7, with 8 bases aligning to TRBD1. This CDR3 has 15 amino acids. V lost 6 bases to trimming and J lost 4 bases; unmatched junction nucleotides: 11. Germline loops: CDR1 MNHEY, CDR2 SMNVEV (reference sequence). For the CDR3, the DNA is TGTGCCAGCAGCACGACAGGGGTTATCCTTTACGAGCAGTACTTC. Translated, it gives CASSTTGVILYEQYF.

There are many counts of this clonotype. V usage is TRBV2 and J usage is TRBJ1-2; no definite D call. Between the trimmed V and J ends, which lost 2 bases and 7 bases, there was a span of 11 bases. The V gene's germline CDR1 is SNHLY and CDR2 FYNNEI. The CDR3 sequence is 13 residues long. CDR3 in amino acids: CASSEISYGGYTF. CDR3 DNA sequence: TGTGCCAGCAGTGAAATCTCTTATGGTGGCTACACCTTC.

This clonotype was detected ten times or more. The CDR3 sequence is CAWSVLFGGDEQYF. Here the CDR3 DNA reads TGTGCCTGGAGTGTACTGTTCGGGGGCGACGAGCAGTACTTC. The rearrangement uses TRBV30 and TRBJ2-7; D may correspond to TRBD1 or TRBD2 (6 bases each). Germline V gives CDR1 GTSNPN, CDR2 SVGIG (reference sequence). V gave up 0 bases and J gave up 5 bases, with 14 bases separating them. This CDR3 has 14 residues. Using reference TRBV30 and TRBJ2-7 for the parts outside the CDR3, the full variable domain is SQTIHQWPATLVQPVGSPLSLECTVEGTSNPNLYWYRQAAGRGLQLLFYSVGIGQISSEVPQNLSASRPQDRQFILSSKKLLLSDSGFYLCAWSVLFGGDEQYFGPGTRLTVT.